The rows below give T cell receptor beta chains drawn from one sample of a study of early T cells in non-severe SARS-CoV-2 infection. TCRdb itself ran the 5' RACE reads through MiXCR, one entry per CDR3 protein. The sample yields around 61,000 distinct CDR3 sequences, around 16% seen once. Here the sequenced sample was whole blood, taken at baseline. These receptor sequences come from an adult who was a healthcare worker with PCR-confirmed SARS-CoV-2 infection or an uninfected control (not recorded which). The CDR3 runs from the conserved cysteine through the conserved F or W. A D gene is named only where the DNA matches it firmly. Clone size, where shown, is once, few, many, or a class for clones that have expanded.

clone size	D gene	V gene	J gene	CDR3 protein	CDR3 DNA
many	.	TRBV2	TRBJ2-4	CASSYRTRGDIQYF	TGTGCCAGCAGTTACAGAACCAGGGGGGACATTCAGTACTTC
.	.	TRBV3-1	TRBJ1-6	CASSQERANSPLHF	TGTGCCAGCAGCCAAGAGCGGGCAAATTCACCCCTCCACTTT
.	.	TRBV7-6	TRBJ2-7	CASSLGIANEQYF	TGTGCCAGCAGCTTGGGGATAGCTAACGAGCAGTACTTC
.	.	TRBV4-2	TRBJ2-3	CASSGQPGEEFTDTQYF	TGTGCCAGCAGCGGACAGCCAGGGGAAGAATTCACAGATACGCAGTATTTT
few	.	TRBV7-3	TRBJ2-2	CASSSAGGHTGELFF	TGTGCCAGCAGCTCCGCCGGAGGGCACACCGGGGAGCTGTTTTTT
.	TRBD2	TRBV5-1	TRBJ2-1	CASSLADLAGSRSNEQFF	TGCGCCAGCAGCTTGGCCGATCTAGCGGGGAGTAGGAGCAATGAGCAGTTCTTC
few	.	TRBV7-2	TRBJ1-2	CASSLPLWGKTNYGYTF	TGTGCCAGCAGCCTGCCCCTATGGGGAAAAACTAACTATGGCTACACCTTC
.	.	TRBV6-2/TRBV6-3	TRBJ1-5	CASSTPRLMVSNQPQHF	TGTGCCAGCAGTACCCCGAGACTGATGGTTAGCAATCAGCCCCAGCATTTT
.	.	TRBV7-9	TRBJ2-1	CASSSRELEQFF	TGTGCCAGCAGCTCACGGGAGCTTGAGCAGTTCTTC
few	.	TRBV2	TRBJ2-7	CASKDLASFYEQYF	TGTGCCAGCAAGGATCTAGCCTCCTTTTACGAGCAGTACTTC
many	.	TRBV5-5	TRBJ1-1	CASSLQGWSAEAFF	TGTGCCAGCAGCTTGCAGGGGTGGTCGGCTGAAGCTTTCTTT
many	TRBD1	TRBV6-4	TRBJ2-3	CASSVTGEGDTQYF	TGTGCCAGCAGTGTTACAGGGGAAGGAGATACGCAGTATTTT
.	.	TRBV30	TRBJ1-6	CAWSVQENSPLHF	TGTGCCTGGAGTGTGCAGGAGAATTCACCCCTCCACTTT
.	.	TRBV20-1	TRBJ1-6	CSAPDSRSSSYNSPLHF	TGCAGTGCCCCTGACAGCCGATCAAGCTCCTATAATTCACCCCTCCACTTT
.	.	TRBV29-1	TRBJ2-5	CSVTGQETQYF	TGCAGCGTGACAGGACAAGAGACCCAGTACTTC
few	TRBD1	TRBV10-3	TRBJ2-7	CAISSRTGGATYEQYF	TGTGCCATCAGCTCGAGGACAGGGGGTGCCACCTACGAGCAGTACTTC
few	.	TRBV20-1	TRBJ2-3	CSARDDVGTDTQYF	TGCAGTGCTAGAGATGATGTGGGCACAGATACGCAGTATTTT
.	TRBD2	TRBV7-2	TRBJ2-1	CASSIPGTSGRPNEQFF	TGTGCCAGCAGCATCCCCGGGACTAGCGGAAGACCCAATGAGCAGTTCTTC
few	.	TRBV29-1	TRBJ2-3	CSVEAPAGWSDTQYF	TGCAGCGTTGAAGCTCCAGCAGGGTGGTCGGATACGCAGTATTTT
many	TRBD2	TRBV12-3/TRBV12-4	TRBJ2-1	CASTLTSGSYNEQFF	TGTGCCAGCACTTTGACTAGCGGATCCTACAATGAGCAGTTCTTC
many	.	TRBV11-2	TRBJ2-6	CASISHSGANVLTF	TGTGCCAGCATTTCGCACTCTGGGGCCAACGTCCTGACTTTC
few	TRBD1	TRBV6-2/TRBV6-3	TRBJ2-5	CASTPGTARGPETQYF	TGTGCCAGCACCCCCGGGACAGCCAGAGGGCCGGAGACCCAGTACTTC
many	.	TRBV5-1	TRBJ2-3	CASSVTGRTTDTQYF	TGCGCCAGCTCCGTCACTGGCAGGACCACAGATACGCAGTATTTT
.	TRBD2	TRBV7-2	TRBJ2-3	CASSSRTSGSIDTQYF	TGTGCCAGCAGCTCAAGGACTAGCGGGAGTATTGATACGCAGTATTTT
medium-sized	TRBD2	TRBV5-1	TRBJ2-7	CASRTSGSYEQYF	TGCGCCAGCAGGACTAGCGGGAGCTACGAGCAGTACTTC
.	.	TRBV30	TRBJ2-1	CAWARAYNEQFF	TGTGCCTGGGCCAGGGCTTACAATGAGCAGTTCTTC
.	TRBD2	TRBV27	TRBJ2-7	CASTSGETYEQYF	TGTGCCAGCACTAGCGGGGAGACCTACGAGCAGTACTTC
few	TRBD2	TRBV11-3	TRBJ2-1	CASSFGTSGSSNEQFF	TGTGCCAGCAGCTTCGGGACTAGCGGGAGCAGCAATGAGCAGTTCTTC
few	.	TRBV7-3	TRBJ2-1	CASSWSSDRNEQFF	TGTGCCAGCTCGTGGAGCTCCGACCGGAATGAGCAGTTCTTC
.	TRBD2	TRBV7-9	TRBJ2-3	CASSLSYPRLAGVPDTQYF	TGTGCCAGCAGCTTAAGTTATCCCCGACTAGCGGGAGTCCCAGATACGCAGTATTTT
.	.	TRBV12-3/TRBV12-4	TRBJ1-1	CASSQESFYRVVTEAFF	TGTGCCAGCAGCCAAGAATCGTTTTACAGGGTCGTCACTGAAGCTTTCTTT
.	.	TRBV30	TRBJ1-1	CAWSVPDGSNTEAFF	TGTGCCTGGAGTGTACCTGATGGGTCTAACACTGAAGCTTTCTTT
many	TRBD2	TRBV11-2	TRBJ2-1	CASSLPGLAEPYNEQFF	TGTGCCAGCAGCCTCCCGGGACTAGCGGAGCCTTACAATGAGCAGTTCTTC
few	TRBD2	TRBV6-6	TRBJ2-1	CASSWPSGRAANEQFF	TGTGCCAGCAGTTGGCCTAGCGGGAGGGCCGCCAATGAGCAGTTCTTC
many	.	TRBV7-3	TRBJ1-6	CASSKTGRNSPLHF	TGTGCCAGCAGCAAAACAGGGAGAAATTCACCCCTCCACTTT
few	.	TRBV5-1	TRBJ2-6	CASSSDGYSGANVLTF	TGCGCCAGCAGCTCGGACGGGTACTCTGGGGCCAACGTCCTGACTTTC
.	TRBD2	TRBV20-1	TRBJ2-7	CSALVRTSDEQYF	TGCAGTGCTCTGGTCCGGACTAGCGACGAGCAGTACTTC
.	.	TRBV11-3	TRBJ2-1	CASSILYQNEQFF	TGTGCCAGCAGTATATTATACCAGAATGAGCAGTTCTTC
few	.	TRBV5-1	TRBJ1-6	CASSLGDSPLHF	TGCGCCAGCAGCTTGGGCGATTCACCCCTCCACTTT
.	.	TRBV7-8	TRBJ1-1	CASSQREMNTEAFF	TGTGCCAGCAGCCAAAGGGAAATGAACACTGAAGCTTTCTTT
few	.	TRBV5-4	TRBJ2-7	CASSFLSTSFYYEQYF	TGTGCCAGCAGCTTCCTGTCAACTAGTTTCTACTACGAGCAGTACTTC
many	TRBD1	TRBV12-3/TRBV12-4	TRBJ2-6	CASRSGQGASGANVLTF	TGTGCCAGCCGTTCTGGTCAGGGGGCATCTGGGGCCAACGTCCTGACTTTC
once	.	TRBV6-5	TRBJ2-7	CASSYSLGAYEQYF	TGTGCCAGCAGTTACTCTTTGGGGGCCTACGAGCAGTACTTC
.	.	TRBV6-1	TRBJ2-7	CASRHFRLGLTSYEQYF	TGTGCCAGCAGGCATTTCCGACTCGGACTGACCTCCTACGAGCAGTACTTC
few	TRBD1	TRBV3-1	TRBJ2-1	CASRNRGYNEQFF	TGTGCCAGCAGAAACAGGGGATACAATGAGCAGTTCTTC
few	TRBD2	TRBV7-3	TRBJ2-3	CASSLKRLAGPADTQYF	TGTGCCAGCAGCTTAAAACGGCTAGCGGGACCGGCAGATACGCAGTATTTT
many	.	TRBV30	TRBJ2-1	CAWKPGGALSPQFF	TGTGCCTGGAAACCAGGCGGGGCCCTTTCCCCGCAGTTCTTC